Reported below is one TCR beta chain. Sequenced by immunoSEQ multiplex PCR; TCRdb stores in-frame clones only, minus some. The table shows around 620,000 clones, with around 96% occurring only once. Germline V lookup: CDR1 SGHVS, CDR2 FQNEAQ. This CDR3 spans 15 amino acids. V was shortened by 1 base and J by 5 bases, with 11 bases between the two germline ends. The source of the sample is a study of shared clonotypes between healthy human individuals. Naivety among CD8 cells was defined by CD45RO negativity and positive CCR7 selection, thereby excluding terminally differentiated effector memory CD45RA+ cells. Participating donors were healthy, HIV-negative adults free of recent acute infections or vaccinations.

This chain joins TRBV7-8 and TRBJ2-2, with no clear D. The clonotype was recovered from a woman aged 25 to 45 in good health. Input material: naive CD8+ T cells sorted from blood. Here the CDR3 reads CASSLGLVGTGELFF. For the CDR3, the DNA is TGTGCCAGCAGCTTAGGTCTAGTAGGGACCGGGGAGCTGTTTTTT. Full variable domain (rest looked up from reference TRBV7-8 and TRBJ2-2): GAGVSQSPRYKVAKRGQDVALRCDPISGHVSLFWYQQALGQGPEFLTYFQNEAQLDKSGLPSDRFFAERPEGSVSTLKIQRTQQEDSAVYLCASSLGLVGTGELFFGEGSRLTVL.